This is a list of T cell receptor beta chains from one sample in a study of blood T cell repertoires in COVID-19. The repertoire was sequenced with immunoSEQ multiplex PCR; TCRdb's copy has only in-frame clones and lacks some. The profile shows around 77,000 clones, roughly 82% of them singletons. Sequenced sample: peripheral blood. These receptors all come from a human donor in a cohort sampled during active COVID-19. CDR3s include the opening cysteine and the closing phenylalanine or tryptophan. D genes are given only for firm matches. Clone size is stated in some rows and not others, as once, few, many or a class when expanded.

cdr3_nt: TGTGCCAGCAGTTACTCGATTGGAGGGAGTGAAAAACTGTTTTTT
cdr3_aa: CASSYSIGGSEKLFF
v_call: TRBV6-5
clone_size: .
d_call: .
j_call: TRBJ1-4

cdr3_nt: TGTGCCAGCAGCTCCCTCGGACAGGGTGGTGGCTACACCTTC
cdr3_aa: CASSSLGQGGGYTF
v_call: TRBV11-2
clone_size: .
d_call: TRBD1
j_call: TRBJ1-2

cdr3_nt: TGCGCCAGCAGTTACGACAGACCCTCTGGGGCCAACGTCCTGACTTTC
cdr3_aa: CASSYDRPSGANVLTF
v_call: TRBV5-1
clone_size: .
d_call: .
j_call: TRBJ2-6

cdr3_nt: TGTGCCAGCACCACGCTCGGGGGGAGAGGGACCGAGCAGTACTTC
cdr3_aa: CASTTLGGRGTEQYF
v_call: TRBV28
clone_size: .
d_call: TRBD2
j_call: TRBJ2-7

cdr3_nt: TGCGCCAGCAGCTCACTCGGGTCCCGGATAGCTTTCTTT
cdr3_aa: CASSSLGSRIAFF
v_call: TRBV5-1
clone_size: .
d_call: .
j_call: TRBJ1-1

cdr3_nt: TGTGCCAGCAGCGGGGGACAGACAAGCTATGGCTACACCTTC
cdr3_aa: CASSGGQTSYGYTF
v_call: TRBV9
clone_size: .
d_call: TRBD1
j_call: TRBJ1-2

cdr3_nt: TGTGCCAGCAGTTTAGTCGGGGAATACGAGCAGTACTTC
cdr3_aa: CASSLVGEYEQYF
v_call: TRBV12-3/TRBV12-4
clone_size: few
d_call: .
j_call: TRBJ2-7

cdr3_nt: TGTGCCAGCTCACCGGGACTAGCGGAGGGGGAGACCCAGTACTTC
cdr3_aa: CASSPGLAEGETQYF
v_call: TRBV18
clone_size: .
d_call: TRBD2
j_call: TRBJ2-5

cdr3_nt: TGTGCCAGCAGTACGGGGGTGGAAACTGAAGCTTTCTTT
cdr3_aa: CASSTGVETEAFF
v_call: TRBV7-3
clone_size: .
d_call: .
j_call: TRBJ1-1

cdr3_nt: TGCGCCAGCAGCTTGAAACAGTTTAATGAAAAACTGTTTTTT
cdr3_aa: CASSLKQFNEKLFF
v_call: TRBV5-1
clone_size: .
d_call: .
j_call: TRBJ1-4

cdr3_nt: TGTGCCAGCAGCCCAGCCGGTCCCCCTAGCGGGGGGCTATGGGAGACCCAGTACTTC
cdr3_aa: CASSPAGPPSGGLWETQYF
v_call: TRBV7-8
clone_size: .
d_call: TRBD2
j_call: TRBJ2-5

cdr3_nt: TGTGCCAGCTCCTACGCGAATACGCAGTATTTT
cdr3_aa: CASSYANTQYF
v_call: TRBV12-3/TRBV12-4
clone_size: .
d_call: .
j_call: TRBJ2-3

cdr3_nt: TGCGCCAGCAGCCAAGAGCTGGGCCCCTCTGAAGCTTTCTTT
cdr3_aa: CASSQELGPSEAFF
v_call: TRBV4-1
clone_size: .
d_call: .
j_call: TRBJ1-1

cdr3_nt: TGTGCCAGCAGAGGACAGGGGTCCTATGGCTACACCTTC
cdr3_aa: CASRGQGSYGYTF
v_call: TRBV2
clone_size: .
d_call: TRBD1
j_call: TRBJ1-2

cdr3_nt: TGCGCCAGCAGCCAAGGGTATGCGAGCTCTGGAAACACCATATATTTT
cdr3_aa: CASSQGYASSGNTIYF
v_call: TRBV4-1
clone_size: .
d_call: .
j_call: TRBJ1-3

cdr3_nt: TGCGCCAGCAGCTTGGGCCTACAGGACACAGATACGCAGTATTTT
cdr3_aa: CASSLGLQDTDTQYF
v_call: TRBV5-1
clone_size: .
d_call: .
j_call: TRBJ2-3

cdr3_nt: TGTGCCAGCAGCAGCCACCGGGAAAACACTGAAGCTTTCTTT
cdr3_aa: CASSSHRENTEAFF
v_call: TRBV7-9
clone_size: .
d_call: .
j_call: TRBJ1-1

cdr3_nt: TGTGCCAGCAGCCAGGGGTGGGGTGGCAATCAGCCCCAGCATTTT
cdr3_aa: CASSQGWGGNQPQHF
v_call: TRBV11-2
clone_size: few
d_call: .
j_call: TRBJ1-5

cdr3_nt: TGTGCCAGCAGCTTTCAGCGGGGGGGCGGGGAGACCCAGTACTTC
cdr3_aa: CASSFQRGGGETQYF
v_call: TRBV7-2
clone_size: .
d_call: TRBD2
j_call: TRBJ2-5

cdr3_nt: TGCGCCAGCAGCTTATTACCCGGGGAGTATACCTACGAGCAGTACTTC
cdr3_aa: CASSLLPGEYTYEQYF
v_call: TRBV5-1
clone_size: .
d_call: .
j_call: TRBJ2-7

cdr3_nt: TGCGCCAGCAGCCAAGATCGAGGGGCAGGGGTTGGAGAGACCCAGTACTTC
cdr3_aa: CASSQDRGAGVGETQYF
v_call: TRBV4-1
clone_size: .
d_call: .
j_call: TRBJ2-5

cdr3_nt: TGTGCCAGCAGCGCAAACAGGGAACTGTTTTTT
cdr3_aa: CASSANRELFF
v_call: TRBV25-1
clone_size: once
d_call: .
j_call: TRBJ1-4

cdr3_nt: TGTGCCAGCAGCGAAACAGGGGGCCTTGAGACCCAGTACTTC
cdr3_aa: CASSETGGLETQYF
v_call: TRBV7-3
clone_size: once
d_call: TRBD1
j_call: TRBJ2-5

cdr3_nt: TGTGCCAGCAGTCAAGCAGAGACACTAGTTCCCTACGAGCAGTACTTC
cdr3_aa: CASSQAETLVPYEQYF
v_call: TRBV6-1
clone_size: .
d_call: .
j_call: TRBJ2-7

cdr3_nt: TGCAGCGGTACCAACAGGGGAGGCACTGAAGCTTTCTTT
cdr3_aa: CSGTNRGGTEAFF
v_call: TRBV29-1
clone_size: .
d_call: TRBD1
j_call: TRBJ1-1

cdr3_nt: TGCGCCAGCAGTGAGTCGCGAGGGAGCACAGATACGCAGTATTTT
cdr3_aa: CASSESRGSTDTQYF
v_call: TRBV10-1
clone_size: .
d_call: .
j_call: TRBJ2-3

cdr3_nt: TGTGCCAGCAGTGCTCTCAGTCAGCCCCAGCATTTT
cdr3_aa: CASSALSQPQHF
v_call: TRBV2
clone_size: .
d_call: .
j_call: TRBJ1-5

cdr3_nt: TGTGCCAGCAGTTTCACAGGGGATCAGGGCTACACCTTC
cdr3_aa: CASSFTGDQGYTF
v_call: TRBV6-5
clone_size: .
d_call: TRBD1
j_call: TRBJ1-2

cdr3_nt: TGCAGCGTACAACAGGGAGTTTCCTACGAGCAGTACTTC
cdr3_aa: CSVQQGVSYEQYF
v_call: TRBV29-1
clone_size: .
d_call: .
j_call: TRBJ2-7

cdr3_nt: TGTGCCAGCAGCCGAGGTGCAGGGGGCGGCTCCTATAATTCACCCCTCCACTTT
cdr3_aa: CASSRGAGGGSYNSPLHF
v_call: TRBV6-6
clone_size: once
d_call: TRBD1
j_call: TRBJ1-6

cdr3_nt: TGTGCCAGCAGCCGCAGGGCCGGGGAGCGGGGGATCTCCTACGAGCAGTACTTC
cdr3_aa: CASSRRAGERGISYEQYF
v_call: TRBV4-2
clone_size: .
d_call: TRBD2
j_call: TRBJ2-7

cdr3_nt: TGTGCCACCAGCAGCATACAGGGGTTTAATTCACCCCTCCACTTT
cdr3_aa: CATSSIQGFNSPLHF
v_call: TRBV15
clone_size: .
d_call: TRBD1
j_call: TRBJ1-6

cdr3_nt: TGTGCCAGCAGCCCAGTGGGGACAGGGTCCCACGAGCAGTACTTC
cdr3_aa: CASSPVGTGSHEQYF
v_call: TRBV9
clone_size: .
d_call: TRBD1
j_call: TRBJ2-7

cdr3_nt: TGTGCCAGCAGGAAGACAGGAAATAATGAAAAACTGTTTTTT
cdr3_aa: CASRKTGNNEKLFF
v_call: TRBV2
clone_size: once
d_call: .
j_call: TRBJ1-4

cdr3_nt: TGTGCCAGCAGCCGCCGACAGGGCGCCTTGGGGGAGCAGTACTTC
cdr3_aa: CASSRRQGALGEQYF
v_call: TRBV7-2
clone_size: .
d_call: TRBD1
j_call: TRBJ2-7

cdr3_nt: TGTGCCAGCAGGCCGGGACAGGGGACGGCAGTAGGTGAAAAACTGTTTTTT
cdr3_aa: CASRPGQGTAVGEKLFF
v_call: TRBV2
clone_size: .
d_call: TRBD1
j_call: TRBJ1-4

cdr3_nt: TGTGCCAGCAGTTACAGGGGAGGGAGTCTCGACGAGCAGTACTTC
cdr3_aa: CASSYRGGSLDEQYF
v_call: TRBV6-2/TRBV6-3
clone_size: .
d_call: TRBD2
j_call: TRBJ2-7

cdr3_nt: TGTGCCAGCATTGGGCCGGGGAATTCACCCCTCCACTTT
cdr3_aa: CASIGPGNSPLHF
v_call: TRBV25-1
clone_size: once
d_call: .
j_call: TRBJ1-6

cdr3_nt: TGCGCCAGCAGCTTGATGACAGGGGAGGATGGCTACACCTTC
cdr3_aa: CASSLMTGEDGYTF
v_call: TRBV5-1
clone_size: .
d_call: TRBD1
j_call: TRBJ1-2

cdr3_nt: TGTGCCAGCAGCCGGGGGACTCTATATGGCTACACCTTC
cdr3_aa: CASSRGTLYGYTF
v_call: TRBV7-9
clone_size: .
d_call: .
j_call: TRBJ1-2

cdr3_nt: TGCGCCAGCAGTAAACTAGGACGCACAGATACGCAGTATTTT
cdr3_aa: CASSKLGRTDTQYF
v_call: TRBV10-2
clone_size: .
d_call: .
j_call: TRBJ2-3

cdr3_nt: TGTGCCAGCAGTCTCAGACAGGGGAGGGTTTATGGCTACACCTTC
cdr3_aa: CASSLRQGRVYGYTF
v_call: TRBV28
clone_size: .
d_call: TRBD1
j_call: TRBJ1-2

cdr3_nt: TGTGCCAGCTCACCAGGGCCGAACACCGGGGAGCTGTTTTTT
cdr3_aa: CASSPGPNTGELFF
v_call: TRBV18
clone_size: .
d_call: .
j_call: TRBJ2-2

cdr3_nt: TGTGCCAGCAGCGGGGGGGACAATGAGCAGTTCTTC
cdr3_aa: CASSGGDNEQFF
v_call: TRBV27
clone_size: .
d_call: TRBD2
j_call: TRBJ2-1

cdr3_nt: TGTGCCAGCAGTTACGACAGGGGACGAAATTCACCCCTCCACTTT
cdr3_aa: CASSYDRGRNSPLHF
v_call: TRBV6-6
clone_size: .
d_call: TRBD1
j_call: TRBJ1-6

cdr3_nt: TGTGCCAGCAGCTTGGGCGGAAACACTGAAGCTTTCTTT
cdr3_aa: CASSLGGNTEAFF
v_call: TRBV5-5
clone_size: .
d_call: .
j_call: TRBJ1-1

cdr3_nt: TGTGCCTGGGCGTTCGACAGGAACACTGAAGCTTTCTTT
cdr3_aa: CAWAFDRNTEAFF
v_call: TRBV30
clone_size: .
d_call: .
j_call: TRBJ1-1

cdr3_nt: TGCGCCAGCAGCTTGGTTAGGGGCGGTACCGGGGAGCTGTTTTTT
cdr3_aa: CASSLVRGGTGELFF
v_call: TRBV5-1
clone_size: .
d_call: .
j_call: TRBJ2-2

cdr3_nt: TGCGCCAGCAGCTTGAGTCCTCACACCTCTGGAAACACCATATATTTT
cdr3_aa: CASSLSPHTSGNTIYF
v_call: TRBV5-1
clone_size: .
d_call: .
j_call: TRBJ1-3

cdr3_nt: TGTGCCAGCATCCCCCCGAGCACCGGGGAGCTGTTTTTT
cdr3_aa: CASIPPSTGELFF
v_call: TRBV5-5
clone_size: .
d_call: .
j_call: TRBJ2-2

cdr3_nt: TGTGCCAGCAGCTCGTTCCGCGACAGTACCTACGAGCAGTACTTC
cdr3_aa: CASSSFRDSTYEQYF
v_call: TRBV11-2
clone_size: few
d_call: .
j_call: TRBJ2-7

cdr3_nt: TGTGCCAGCAGTGACGCGCGGGCTTGGCTTGGCTACACCTTC
cdr3_aa: CASSDARAWLGYTF
v_call: TRBV6-1
clone_size: .
d_call: .
j_call: TRBJ1-2

cdr3_nt: TGTGCCAGCAGTCCCGCCGCGGGGGAGGTGAACACTGAAGCTTTCTTT
cdr3_aa: CASSPAAGEVNTEAFF
v_call: TRBV27
clone_size: .
d_call: .
j_call: TRBJ1-1

cdr3_nt: TGTGCCAGCAGCTCGAGGAGCCATGTGTTGCCCCAGCATTTT
cdr3_aa: CASSSRSHVLPQHF
v_call: TRBV28
clone_size: once
d_call: .
j_call: TRBJ1-5

cdr3_nt: TGTGCCAGCAGCTACCTACCGAACACTGAAGCTTTCTTT
cdr3_aa: CASSYLPNTEAFF
v_call: TRBV7-2
clone_size: .
d_call: .
j_call: TRBJ1-1

cdr3_nt: TGCGCCAGCAGCCGGGACAGGGCTGGGGGAAACACCATATATTTT
cdr3_aa: CASSRDRAGGNTIYF
v_call: TRBV5-1
clone_size: .
d_call: TRBD1
j_call: TRBJ1-3

cdr3_nt: TGTGCCAGCAGCCAACGGGACAGGACCAACACCATATATTTT
cdr3_aa: CASSQRDRTNTIYF
v_call: TRBV6-5
clone_size: .
d_call: TRBD1
j_call: TRBJ1-3